This T cell receptor (beta chain) was captured in a study of monozygotic twins with cystic fibrosis. TCRdb keeps only in-frame clones here, not all; method: immunoSEQ multiplex PCR. The sample includes approximately 13,000 clones, just under 95% seen only once; the top ten take less than 10%. This sequence was found in a girl aged 2 to 9 with cystic fibrosis. Specimen: blood.

The CDR3 loop reads CSVAPGGGAGANVLTF. DNA for the CDR3: TGCAGCGTTGCACCGGGCGGGGGCGCTGGGGCCAACGTCCTGACTTTC. The chain has TRBV29-1 and TRBJ2-6; D might be TRBD2 (7 bases). Per germline, CDR1 SQVTM and CDR2 ANQGSEA. This CDR3 region has 16 residues. The V gene lost 4 bases and the J gene lost 2 bases, with 15 bases spanning the gap.